The 31 T cell receptor beta chains in this list originate from one sample, sequenced in a study of blood T cell repertoires in COVID-19. The method was immunoSEQ multiplex PCR; TCRdb's version includes in-frame clones alone and lacks a portion of them. The sample lists 120,000 or so clones, 70% to 90% seen once, with roughly 3.6% in the top ten. The sequenced sample was peripheral blood. The receptor source for this set is a woman aged 55-70 years with acute or convalescent COVID-19.

This chain connects TRBV10-3 to TRBJ2-7; TRBD2 matches 8 bases. Per germline, CDR1 ENHRY and CDR2 SYGVKD. The CDR3 covers 14 residues. After removal of 6 bases from V and 4 bases from J, the junction contained 8 bases not matched to a gene. CDR3 loop: CAISPGGGGYEQYF. The CDR3 DNA sequence: TGTGCCATCAGCCCCGGGGGGGGAGGGTACGAGCAGTACTTC.

The chain couples TRBV5-4 to TRBJ2-4; 9 bases align to TRBD2. From germline, CDR1 is SGHNT and CDR2 YYREEE (reference sequence). CDR3 length equals 17 residues. Unmatched junction bases numbered 10, after V lost 0 bases and J lost 6 bases. The CDR3 DNA follows: TGTGCCAGCAGCTTGGACTTTGCGGGAGGGAACTCAAACATTCAGTACTTC. It translates to CASSLDFAGGNSNIQYF.

The rearrangement links TRBV19 to TRBJ2-1, with D possibly matching TRBD2 (6 bases). Germline V gene data show CDR1 as LNHDA and CDR2 as SQIVND (reference sequence). The CDR3 spans 13 residues. Trimming removed 7 bases at V and 9 bases at J, with 16 bases between. CDR3 nucleotide sequence: TGTGCCAGTACCTTACTAGCACGGGGTGAGCAGTTCTTC. Its translation: CASTLLARGEQFF.

The J gene is TRBJ2-7, the V gene TRBV5-4; TRBD2 might be the D (6 bases). Trimming stripped 7 bases from V and 3 bases from J, with 20 bases between. The CDR3 is made up of 15 amino acids. CDR1 and CDR2 (germline): SGHNT, YYREEE (reference sequence). DNA of the CDR3: TGTGCCAGCTCGACCTCGCGGGACCCCAGCTACGAGCAGTACTTC. This sequence encodes CASSTSRDPSYEQYF.

The gene calls are TRBV4-1 and TRBJ1-3; the D is unclear. The germline CDR1 and CDR2 sequences are MGHRA and YSYEKL. The ends were cut back, 1 base at V and 2 bases at J, with 9 bases in the middle. The CDR3 loop spans 15 amino acids. The CDR3 protein is CASSQGTGTGNTIYF. The DNA of the CDR3 is TGCGCCAGCAGCCAAGGAACGGGTACTGGAAACACCATATATTTT.

The chain employs TRBV2 and TRBJ1-1, with 7 bases fitting TRBD1. Germline CDR1 SNHLY, CDR2 FYNNEI. V lost 2 bases to trimming and J lost 2 bases; unmatched junction nucleotides: 5. This CDR3 is 15 amino acids long. In nucleotides, the CDR3 is TGTGCCAGCAGTGAATGGGGACAGCGCAACACTGAAGCTTTCTTT. This encodes CASSEWGQRNTEAFF.

This chain connects TRBV30 to TRBJ2-1, with 8 bases fitting TRBD1. The CDR3 extends over 13 amino acids. CDR1 GTSNPN and CDR2 SVGIG come from the germline V gene (reference sequence). The ends lost 3 bases at V and 7 bases at J; junction bases unmatched: 5. The CDR3 nucleotides read TGTGCCTGGAGCCCGGGACAGGTTAATGAGCAGTTCTTC. Its translation is CAWSPGQVNEQFF.

This rearrangement joins TRBV7-2 to TRBJ2-1; D unresolved. The V gene's germline CDR1 is SGHTA and CDR2 FQGNSA. The V and J ends lost 2 bases and 6 bases respectively, with 8 bases between them. This CDR3 contains 13 residues. This CDR3 reads CASSLLRPNEQFF. CDR3 nucleotides: TGTGCCAGCAGCTTACTGCGCCCCAATGAGCAGTTCTTC.

V and J are TRBV4-1 and TRBJ2-2; 8 bases are shared with TRBD1. The CDR3 has 17 amino acids. Looked up from germline, CDR1 is MGHRA and CDR2 is YSYEKL. J gave up 7 bases and V 3 bases, and 13 bases lay outside the gene matches. The CDR3 nucleotides are TGCGCCAGCAGCCATGCCGGAGGCAGGGGGCACGACGGGGAGCTGTTTTTT. It is translated as CASSHAGGRGHDGELFF.

CDR3 bases: TGCAGCGGACAGGGGGCTGGAGATACGCAGTATTTT. Residues: CSGQGAGDTQYF. The chain has TRBV29-1 and TRBJ2-3; TRBD1 aligns across 10 bases. The trim removed 7 bases at V and 5 bases at J, leaving 3 bases unmatched. This CDR3 spans 12 amino acids. The germline V gene encodes CDR1 SQVTM and CDR2 ANQGSEA.

The V call is TRBV29-1, the J call TRBJ2-7, with 8 nucleotides matching TRBD1. After removal of 4 bases from V and 4 bases from J, the junction contained 6 bases not matched to a gene. This CDR3 contains 13 residues. CDR1 SQVTM and CDR2 ANQGSEA come from the germline V gene. The CDR3 DNA follows: TGCAGCGTTGTTCCCAGGGGGCATTACGAGCAGTACTTC. It specifies CSVVPRGHYEQYF.

The chain links TRBV25-1 to TRBJ2-1, with D perhaps TRBD2 (5 bases). Germline-derived CDR1 and CDR2 are MGHDK and SYGVNS. The CDR3 extends over 16 amino acids. With 1 base removed from V and 6 bases from J, the gap between germline ends came to 16 bases. As DNA, the CDR3 is TGTGCCAGCAGTGAATGGAGAGGTCGTGAGGGCAATGAGCAGTTCTTC. Translating it yields CASSEWRGREGNEQFF.

The chain uses TRBV5-1 and TRBJ2-2; 8 bases align to TRBD1. The CDR3 loop spans 17 amino acids. Germline lookup yields CDR1 SGHRS and CDR2 YFSETQ. The V and J ends lost 4 bases and 4 bases, in that order; junction bases with no gene match: 12. CDR3 in amino acids: CASSKNGQGGITGELFF. The CDR3 DNA follows: TGCGCCAGCAGCAAAAACGGACAGGGTGGCATCACCGGGGAGCTGTTTTTT.

V usage is TRBV12-1 and J usage is TRBJ2-1; the listed D gene, TRBD1, was not tested against the DNA. TRBV12-1 is designated a pseudogene. The CDR3 is 12 residues long. The CDR3: CASSAPGNEQFF. CDR3 bases: TGTGCCAGCAGTGCACCAGGCAATGAGCAGTTCTTC.

In its sample, this clone was seen many times. This chain connects TRBV9 to TRBJ2-1, with 7 positions matching TRBD2. Germline lookup yields CDR1 SGDLS and CDR2 YYNGEE. After removal of 2 bases from V and 8 bases from J, the junction contained 10 bases not matched to a gene. The CDR3 sequence is 15 residues long. This CDR3 reads CASSVGRERKDEQFF. CDR3 nucleotide sequence: TGTGCCAGCAGCGTTGGGAGGGAGCGGAAGGATGAGCAGTTCTTC.

The chain has TRBV6-5 and TRBJ1-2; 12 bases fit TRBD1. CDR3 length: 14 residues. The V gene's germline CDR1 is MNHEY and CDR2 SVGAGI. V lost 6 bases and J lost 8; bases outside the gene matches: 7. CDR3 sequence reads: CASRGQGAVVGYTF. The CDR3 DNA reads as TGTGCCAGCAGGGGACAGGGGGCTGTTGTGGGCTACACCTTC.

This chain links TRBV5-4 with TRBJ2-7; 7 bases map to TRBD1. CDR1 is SGHNT, CDR2 YYREEE, per germline (reference sequence). The CDR3 has 16 amino acids. The ends lost 0 bases at V and 2 bases at J; junction bases unmatched: 8. CDR3 sequence: CASSLGGGQGAYEQYF. The DNA for the CDR3 is TGTGCCAGCAGCTTGGGGGGTGGGCAGGGGGCCTACGAGCAGTACTTC. The entire variable domain, with the rest obtained from reference TRBV5-4 and TRBJ2-7, is as follows: ETGVTQSPTHLIKTRGQQVTLRCSSQSGHNTVSWYQQALGQGPQFIFQYYREEENGRGNFPPRFSGLQFPNYSSELNVNALELDDSALYLCASSLGGGQGAYEQYFGPGTRLTVT.

V is TRBV4-2 and J is TRBJ1-5; D might be TRBD1 (6 bases). With 4 bases removed from V and 4 bases from J, the gap between germline ends came to 17 bases. From germline, CDR1 is LGHNA and CDR2 YNFKEQ. The CDR3 consists of 16 residues. DNA of the CDR3: TGTGCCAGCAGCCCGGGGGGCGGGGCGCGGAATCAGCCCCAGCATTTT. It translates to CASSPGGGARNQPQHF.

V is TRBV28 and J is TRBJ2-5; a weak D match, TRBD1 (7 bases). The germline V and J ends were trimmed by 5 bases and 4 bases, with 17 bases remaining between them. CDR1 MDHEN and CDR2 SYDVKM come from the germline V gene. The CDR3 covers 15 residues. CDR3 nucleotide sequence: TGTGCCAGCAGTCCCCAAGACAGGGAGGCAGAGACCCAGTACTTC. The encoded protein is CASSPQDREAETQYF.

The chain is built from TRBV4-2 and TRBJ2-3, with 13 bases identical to TRBD2. This CDR3 is built from 19 residues. V gave up 1 base and J gave up 4 bases; unmatched junction bases: 11. The germline V gene has CDR1 LGHNA and CDR2 YNFKEQ. The CDR3, as DNA: TGTGCCAGCAGCCAAGGGGTGTTGGGACTAGCGGGAAAGGCAGATACGCAGTATTTT. Protein product: CASSQGVLGLAGKADTQYF.

The chain uses TRBV5-5 and TRBJ2-7, with D perhaps matching TRBD2 (5 bases). V lost 4 bases to trimming and J lost 3 bases, with 11 bases between them. CDR3 length: 13 amino acids. Germline values: CDR1 SGHKS, CDR2 YYEKEE (reference sequence). The CDR3 DNA is TGTGCCAGCAGCACCCCTACTAGCTACGAGCAGTACTTC. Translation gives CASSTPTSYEQYF. The entire variable domain, with the rest obtained from reference TRBV5-5 and TRBJ2-7, is as follows: DAGVTQSPTHLIKTRGQQVTLRCSPISGHKSVSWYQQVLGQGPQFIFQYYEKEERGRGNFPDRFSARQFPNYSSELNVNALLLGDSALYLCASSTPTSYEQYFGPGTRLTVT.

The V call is TRBV18, the J call TRBJ2-3; 8 nucleotides match TRBD2. This CDR3 comprises 18 residues. Germline lookup yields CDR1 KGHSH and CDR2 LQKENI. Losses at the gene ends were 2 bases for V and 1 base for J; bases not matched to a gene: 11. This chain's CDR3 is CASSPNQLGLGGTDTQYF. The CDR3 nucleotides read TGTGCCAGCTCACCAAATCAGCTGGGACTAGGGGGCACAGATACGCAGTATTTT.

This chain connects TRBV28 to TRBJ1-2; the match to TRBD1 covers 10 bases. The CDR3 is 15 amino acids. CDR1 and CDR2 from the germline V gene are MDHEN and SYDVKM. V gave up 3 bases and J gave up 8 bases; unmatched junction bases: 9. CDR3 in DNA: TGTGCCAGCAGTTTTGCCGGACAGGGGGTGGAAGGCTACACCTTC. Protein product: CASSFAGQGVEGYTF.

This chain joins TRBV7-2 and TRBJ1-5; possible D gene TRBD1, 5 bases. The CDR3 covers 16 residues. Germline-derived CDR1 and CDR2 are SGHTA and FQGNSA. V dropped 1 base and J dropped 6 bases, with 16 bases sitting between them. As DNA, the CDR3 is TGTGCCAGCAGCTTAGAGGTCGGCCAGGGTAGTCAGCCCCAGCATTTT. Amino acids: CASSLEVGQGSQPQHF. Supplemented by reference TRBV7-2 and TRBJ1-5, the full variable domain reads GAGVSQSPSNKVTEKGKDVELRCDPISGHTALYWYRQSLGQGLEFLIYFQGNSAPDKSGLPSDRFSAERTGGSVSTLTIQRTQQEDSAVYLCASSLEVGQGSQPQHFGDGTRLSIL.

The rearrangement uses TRBV7-9 and TRBJ2-2, with TRBD2 identical over 7 bases. The CDR3 spans 15 residues. Trimming took 8 bases from V and 1 from J; bases not matched to a gene: 7. CDR1 SEHNR and CDR2 FQNEAQ come from the germline V gene (reference sequence). The DNA for the CDR3 is TGTGCCAGCGGGGGGGGAAAACGGAACACCGGGGAGCTGTTTTTT. Translation gives CASGGGKRNTGELFF.

This chain connects TRBV5-6 to TRBJ1-2; 11 bases are a match to TRBD1. This CDR3 has 15 amino acids. Germline lookup yields CDR1 SGHDT and CDR2 YYEEEE. The V and J ends lost 4 bases and 5 bases, in that order; junction bases with no gene match: 7. CDR3 coding DNA: TGTGCCAGCAGCCCGGACAGGGGGCGGCTATATGGCTACACCTTC. As protein: CASSPDRGRLYGYTF.

This clone was observed a single time. This chain connects TRBV18 to TRBJ1-1, with D uncertain. The CDR3 runs to 14 residues. Trimming took off 2 bases at V and 11 bases at J, with 18 bases between the two ends. CDR1 and CDR2 (germline): KGHSH, LQKENI. CDR3 DNA sequence: TGTGCCAGCTCACCAACGACTGGACGGAGGGATGCTTTCTTT. Translation: CASSPTTGRRDAFF.

The CDR3 nucleotides read TGTGCCAGCATTGGAGGGGGCGCGATGAACACTGAAGCTTTCTTT. Protein: CASIGGGAMNTEAFF. V usage is TRBV6-5 and J usage is TRBJ1-1; 7 positions match TRBD1. Germline V gene data show CDR1 as MNHEY and CDR2 as SVGAGI. This CDR3 region has 15 residues. V shed 7 bases, J shed 0 bases, and the junction held 8 bases outside the gene matches.

The chain recombines TRBV3-1 (or the pseudogene TRBV3-2) with TRBJ2-1; D remains ambiguous. From germline, CDR1 is LGHDT and CDR2 YNNKEL (reference sequence). Trimming removed 1 base at V and 8 bases at J, with 3 bases between. This CDR3 contains 11 residues. Written as DNA, the CDR3 is TGTGCCAGCAGCCAAGTAGATGAGCAGTTCTTC. Residues: CASSQVDEQFF.

This clone was seen once. The rearrangement uses TRBV28 and TRBJ2-1; no clear D. CDR1 is MDHEN and CDR2 is SYDVKM in the germline V gene. V lost 2 bases and J 9 bases, leaving 11 bases between the germline ends. The CDR3 consists of 13 residues. The CDR3 protein is CASSLLGMGEQFF. For the CDR3, the DNA is TGTGCCAGCAGTTTACTAGGAATGGGTGAGCAGTTCTTC.

The gene calls are TRBV9 and TRBJ1-5, with D unresolved. This CDR3 has 18 amino acids. The V gene's germline CDR1 is SGDLS and CDR2 YYNGEE. Trimming removed 0 bases from V and 0 bases from J, with 16 bases in between. DNA for the CDR3: TGTGCCAGCAGCGTAGAGCCCAGAGGGCAATTTAGCAATCAGCCCCAGCATTTT. It translates to CASSVEPRGQFSNQPQHF.